A selection of T cell receptor beta chains follows, all from one sample in a study of shared clonotypes between healthy human individuals. Here immunoSEQ multiplex PCR was the method, and the copy in TCRdb shows in-frame clones only, minus some. The sample lists approximately 500,000 clones, around 79% occurring once. Sequenced sample: PBMCs. These receptors originate from a woman aged 40-49 years in good health. Some clones in this sample may be carry-over from other donors' samples. CDR3s include the opening cysteine and the closing phenylalanine or tryptophan. A D gene is named only where the DNA matches it firmly. The listing skips clone size in some rows; elsewhere it reads once, few, many or a size class.

J gene	clone size	V gene	D gene	CDR3 protein	CDR3 DNA
TRBJ2-5	once	TRBV5-4	TRBD2	CASSRMTSGRETQYF	TGTGCCAGCAGCCGAATGACTAGCGGGAGAGAGACCCAGTACTTC
TRBJ2-7	few	TRBV28	TRBD2	CASSLILGGRTSYEQYF	TGTGCCAGCAGTTTAATTCTAGGCGGGAGAACCTCCTACGAGCAGTACTTC
TRBJ2-7	-	TRBV6-4	TRBD2	CASSETSGSSQYF	TGTGCCAGCAGTGAAACTAGCGGGAGCTCGCAGTACTTC
TRBJ1-4	-	TRBV19	-	CASSTTASNEKLFF	TGTGCCAGTAGCACGACAGCGAGTAATGAAAAACTGTTTTTT
TRBJ1-2	-	TRBV5-6	-	CASSFQNTSPYGYTF	TGTGCCAGCAGCTTCCAAAACACCTCACCCTATGGCTACACCTTC
TRBJ1-1	-	TRBV28	-	CASSSRWRNTEAFF	TGTGCCAGCAGCTCAAGGTGGAGGAACACTGAAGCTTTCTTT
TRBJ2-3	many	TRBV19	TRBD2	CASSRGGRITDTQYF	TGTGCCAGTAGTAGGGGGGGACGGATCACAGATACGCAGTATTTT
TRBJ2-7	-	TRBV27	TRBD2	CASSPAGLAIAEQYF	TGTGCCAGCAGCCCGGCCGGACTAGCAATCGCCGAGCAGTACTTC
TRBJ2-1	-	TRBV20-1	-	CSAIRDEQFF	TGCAGTGCTATCAGAGATGAGCAGTTCTTC
TRBJ1-3	-	TRBV10-3	TRBD1	CAISELTGDSGNTIYF	TGTGCCATCAGTGAATTGACAGGGGACTCTGGAAACACCATATATTTT
TRBJ2-3	-	TRBV10-3	TRBD1	CAISDSVQGADTQYF	TGTGCCATCAGTGATTCGGTGCAGGGGGCAGATACGCAGTATTTT
TRBJ2-5	-	TRBV28	TRBD2	CASRGTSGRVAETQYF	TGTGCCAGCAGGGGGACTAGCGGGAGAGTGGCGGAGACCCAGTACTTC
TRBJ2-2	-	TRBV2	-	CASSASGGELFF	TGTGCCAGCAGTGCGAGTGGCGGGGAGCTGTTTTTT
TRBJ2-2	once	TRBV11-1	-	CASSLVVSGELFF	TGTGCCAGCAGCTTAGTAGTTTCCGGGGAGCTGTTTTTT
TRBJ1-2	once	TRBV4-2	-	CASSQDKVAINYGYTF	TGTGCCAGCAGCCAAGATAAAGTCGCAATTAACTATGGCTACACCTTC
TRBJ2-1	-	TRBV10-3	TRBD1	CAISESGQGPRLPYNEQFF	TGTGCCATCAGTGAGTCGGGACAGGGGCCTAGGTTACCCTACAATGAGCAGTTCTTC
TRBJ1-2	-	TRBV7-2	TRBD1	CASSLGRQGYGYTF	TGTGCCAGCAGCTTAGGGCGACAGGGCTATGGCTACACCTTC
TRBJ2-2	-	TRBV4-1	-	CASSPHAGAAGELFF	TGCGCCAGCAGCCCCCATGCGGGGGCGGCCGGGGAGCTGTTTTTT
TRBJ1-2	-	TRBV19	-	CASTPLETGIEGYTF	TGTGCCAGTACCCCCCTTGAGACGGGGATAGAGGGCTACACCTTC
TRBJ2-2	-	TRBV7-3	TRBD2	CASSSDPAGRGNTGELFF	TGTGCCAGCAGCTCCGACCCCGCCGGGAGGGGGAACACCGGGGAGCTGTTTTTT
TRBJ1-6	-	TRBV2	-	CASNQGNDSPLHF	TGTGCCAGCAACCAGGGGAACGATTCACCCCTCCACTTT
TRBJ2-2	-	TRBV19	TRBD1	CASSIGGDRATGELFF	TGTGCCAGTAGTATAGGGGGAGACAGGGCAACCGGGGAGCTGTTTTTT
TRBJ1-2	few	TRBV7-3	-	CASSSTRTNYGYTF	TGTGCCAGCAGCTCGACGCGCACTAACTATGGCTACACCTTC
TRBJ2-3	-	TRBV5-1	-	CASSLRGPPSTDTQYF	TGCGCCAGCAGCTTGCGCGGGCCACCTAGCACAGATACGCAGTATTTT
TRBJ2-7	-	TRBV2	-	CASSDQGGTYEQYF	TGTGCCAGCAGCGACCAGGGCGGGACTTACGAGCAGTACTTC
TRBJ2-3	-	TRBV4-3	TRBD2	CASSQVAGGVYTQYF	TGCGCCAGCAGCCAAGTAGCGGGAGGCGTGTATACGCAGTATTTT
TRBJ2-7	few	TRBV6-5	TRBD2	CASSLSGSGHEQYF	TGTGCCAGCAGTCTTAGCGGGAGCGGGCACGAGCAGTACTTC